These 5 T cell receptor beta chains originate from one sample sequenced in a study of blood T cells in healthy people across ages. Next came a second PCR, run for about 6 to 12 cycles, which used a sample-barcoded 5' primer along with a J-beta primer mix. TCRdb recomputed calls from the 5' RACE reads with MiXCR, one row per CDR3 protein. The repertoire holds over 1.5 million distinct CDR3 sequences, about 50% seen once, with approximately 2.1% in the top ten. The material sequenced was blood. The receptors here all came from a middle-aged woman in good health.

In this sample, this clonotype turned up a few times. The chain recombines TRBV28 with TRBJ2-7; no firm D call. Germline V gene data show CDR1 as MDHEN and CDR2 as SYDVKM. The germline V and J ends were trimmed by 6 bases and 2 bases, with 11 bases remaining between them. The CDR3 loop spans 13 amino acids. CDR3 DNA: TGTGCCAGCAGCCCTTCGTGGGCCTACGAGCAGTACTTC. This gives the protein CASSPSWAYEQYF.

The gene calls are TRBV28 and TRBJ2-3; possibly TRBD2 for D (6 bases). This CDR3 contains 17 residues. Germline CDR1 reads MDHEN; CDR2 reads SYDVKM. Trimming took 6 bases from V and 2 from J, leaving 21 bases between them. Here the CDR3 reads CASSTAGRDGDTDTQYF. DNA of the CDR3: TGTGCCAGCAGCACCGCAGGGCGGGACGGTGACACAGATACGCAGTATTTT.

This clonotype was seen a few times. This chain connects TRBV10-1 to TRBJ2-7, with 9 bases that match TRBD1. V gave up 0 bases and J gave up 4 bases; unmatched junction bases: 1. The CDR3 consists of 14 residues. Germline V gene lookup returns CDR1 WNHNN and CDR2 SYGVQD (reference sequence). The CDR3 region is CASSESTGGYEQYF. In DNA form, the CDR3 reads TGCGCCAGCAGTGAGTCGACAGGGGGTTACGAGCAGTACTTC.

The chain recombines TRBV9 with TRBJ1-2, with D perhaps TRBD1 (5 bases). V was pared by 4 bases and J by 8 bases, with 21 bases between. The germline V gene encodes CDR1 SGDLS and CDR2 YYNGEE. This CDR3 has 15 residues. The DNA for the CDR3 is TGTGCCAGCAGCCCCCAGGGCCTCTCAAGTGAAGGCTACACCTTC. Protein sequence: CASSPQGLSSEGYTF.

The chain is built from TRBV12-3 or TRBV12-4 and TRBJ2-7; TRBD2 matches 7 bases. The CDR3 runs 12 residues. Trimming cost V 8 bases and J 6 bases; bases outside gene matches: 7. CDR3 region: CASLGGWTEQYF. CDR3 DNA: TGTGCCAGCCTCGGGGGGTGGACCGAGCAGTACTTC.